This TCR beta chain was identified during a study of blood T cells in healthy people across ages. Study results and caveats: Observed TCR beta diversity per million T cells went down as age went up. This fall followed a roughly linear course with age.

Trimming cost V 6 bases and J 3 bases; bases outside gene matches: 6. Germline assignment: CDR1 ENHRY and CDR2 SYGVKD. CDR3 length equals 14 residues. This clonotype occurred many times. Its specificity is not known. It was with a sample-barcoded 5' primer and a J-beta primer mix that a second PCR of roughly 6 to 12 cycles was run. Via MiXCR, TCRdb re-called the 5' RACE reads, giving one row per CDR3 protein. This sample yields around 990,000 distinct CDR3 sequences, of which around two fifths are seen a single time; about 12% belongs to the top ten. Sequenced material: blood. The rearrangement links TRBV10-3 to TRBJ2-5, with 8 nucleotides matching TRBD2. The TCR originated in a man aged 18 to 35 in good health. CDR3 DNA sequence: TGTGCCATCAGCCCCGGGACTAGTGAAGAGACCCAGTACTTC. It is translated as CAISPGTSEETQYF.